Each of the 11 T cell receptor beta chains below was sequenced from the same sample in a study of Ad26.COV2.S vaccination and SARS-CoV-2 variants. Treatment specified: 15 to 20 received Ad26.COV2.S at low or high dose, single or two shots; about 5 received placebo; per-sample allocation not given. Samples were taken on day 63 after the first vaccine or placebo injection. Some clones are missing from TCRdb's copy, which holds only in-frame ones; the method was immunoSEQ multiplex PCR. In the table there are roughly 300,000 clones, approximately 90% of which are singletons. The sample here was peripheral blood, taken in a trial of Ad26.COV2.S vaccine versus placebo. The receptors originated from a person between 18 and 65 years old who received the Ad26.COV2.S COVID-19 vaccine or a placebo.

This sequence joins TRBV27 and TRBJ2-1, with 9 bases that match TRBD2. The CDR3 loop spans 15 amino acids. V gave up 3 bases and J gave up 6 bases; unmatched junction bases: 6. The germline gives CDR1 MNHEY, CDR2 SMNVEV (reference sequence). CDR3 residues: CASSFWGLAGNEQFF. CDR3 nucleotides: TGTGCCAGCAGTTTCTGGGGACTAGCAGGCAATGAGCAGTTCTTC.

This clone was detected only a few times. The CDR3 region has the DNA TGTGCCAGCAGCGTAGGTGGCAGGCCGGCTGGAAACACCATATATTTT. Translating gives CASSVGGRPAGNTIYF. This chain joins TRBV9 and TRBJ1-3; D is unclear. The germline CDR1 and CDR2 sequences are SGDLS and YYNGEE. V gave up 0 bases and J gave up 2 bases, with 12 bases separating them. CDR3 length: 16 residues.

This CDR3 is CASSPARVAETQYF. DNA for the CDR3: TGTGCCAGCTCACCAGCGAGGGTAGCAGAGACCCAGTACTTC. The chain has TRBV18 and TRBJ2-5, with TRBD2 as a possible D gene (5 bases). Per the germline V gene, CDR1 is KGHSH and CDR2 is LQKENI. With 2 bases removed from V and 4 bases from J, the gap between germline ends came to 11 bases. The CDR3 length is 14 residues.

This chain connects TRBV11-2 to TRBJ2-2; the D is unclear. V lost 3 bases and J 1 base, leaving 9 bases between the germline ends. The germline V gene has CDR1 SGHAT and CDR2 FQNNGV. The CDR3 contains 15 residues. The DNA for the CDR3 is TGTGCCAGCAGCTTTAATCGGAAGAACACCGGGGAGCTGTTTTTT. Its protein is CASSFNRKNTGELFF.

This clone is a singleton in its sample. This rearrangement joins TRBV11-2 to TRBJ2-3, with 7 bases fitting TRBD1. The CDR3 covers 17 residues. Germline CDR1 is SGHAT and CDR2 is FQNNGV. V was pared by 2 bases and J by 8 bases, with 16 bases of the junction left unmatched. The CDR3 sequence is CASSLHQGRQGVGTQYF. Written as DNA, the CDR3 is TGTGCCAGCAGCTTACACCAGGGGAGACAGGGTGTTGGTACGCAGTATTTT.

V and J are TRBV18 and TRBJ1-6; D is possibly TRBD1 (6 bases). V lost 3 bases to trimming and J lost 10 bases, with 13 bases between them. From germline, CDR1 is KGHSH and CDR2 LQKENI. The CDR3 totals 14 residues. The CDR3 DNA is TGTGCCAGCTCACCCCTAGGGGGAGAATCACCCCTCCACTTT. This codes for CASSPLGGESPLHF.

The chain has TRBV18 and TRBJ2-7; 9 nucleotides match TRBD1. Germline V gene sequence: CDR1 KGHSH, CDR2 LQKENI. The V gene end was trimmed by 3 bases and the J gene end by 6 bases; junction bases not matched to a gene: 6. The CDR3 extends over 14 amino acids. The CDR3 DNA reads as TGTGCCAGCTCACCCGGGACAGGGTTCTCCGAGCAGTACTTC. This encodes CASSPGTGFSEQYF. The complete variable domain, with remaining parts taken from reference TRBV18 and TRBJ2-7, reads NAGVMQNPRHLVRRRGQEARLRCSPMKGHSHVYWYRQLPEEGLKFMVYLQKENIIDESGMPKERFSAEFPKEGPSILRIQQVVRGDSAAYFCASSPGTGFSEQYFGPGTRLTVT.

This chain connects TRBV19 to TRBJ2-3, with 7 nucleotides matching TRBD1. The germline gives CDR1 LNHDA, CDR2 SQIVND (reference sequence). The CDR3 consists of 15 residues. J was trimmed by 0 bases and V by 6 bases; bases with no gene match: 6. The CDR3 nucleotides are TGTGCCAGTAGCAACCAACAGGGGAGCACAGATACGCAGTATTTT. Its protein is CASSNQQGSTDTQYF.

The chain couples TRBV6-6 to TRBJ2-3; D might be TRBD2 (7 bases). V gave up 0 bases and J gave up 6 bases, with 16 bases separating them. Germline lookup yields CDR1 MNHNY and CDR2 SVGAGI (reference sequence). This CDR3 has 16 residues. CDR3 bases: TGTGCCAGCAGTTACTCCGCGGCGGGGGCGAGCGATACGCAGTATTTT. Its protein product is CASSYSAAGASDTQYF.

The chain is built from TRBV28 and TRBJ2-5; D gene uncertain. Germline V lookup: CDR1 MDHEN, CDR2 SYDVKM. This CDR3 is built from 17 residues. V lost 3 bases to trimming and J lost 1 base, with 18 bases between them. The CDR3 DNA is TGTGCCAGCAGTTTGCGTCTGGGGATCGAGGTCCAAGAGACCCAGTACTTC. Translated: CASSLRLGIEVQETQYF. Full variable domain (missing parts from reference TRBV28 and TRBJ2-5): DVKVTQSSRYLVKRTGEKVFLECVQDMDHENMFWYRQDPGLGLRLIYFSYDVKMKEKGDIPEGYSVSREKKERFSLILESASTNQTSMYLCASSLRLGIEVQETQYFGPGTRLLVL.

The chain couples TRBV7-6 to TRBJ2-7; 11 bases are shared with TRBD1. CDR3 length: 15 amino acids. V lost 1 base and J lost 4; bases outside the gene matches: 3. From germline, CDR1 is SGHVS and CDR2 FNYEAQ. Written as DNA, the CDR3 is TGTGCCAGCAGCTTAGGGGGGACAGGGGGATACGAGCAGTACTTC. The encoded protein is CASSLGGTGGYEQYF.